This TCR beta chain derives from a study of blood T cell repertoires in COVID-19. Study-level background: PBMCs, B-cell-depleted T cells, or T cells were the source of the cDNA or gDNA that made up the material.

The assay was immunoSEQ multiplex PCR, and TCRdb's table has in-frame clones only and misses some. The table has around 140,000 clones, 85% to 90% seen once. The receptor's source is a man in his forties or fifties with active or convalescent COVID-19. The sequenced sample consisted of peripheral blood.

This CDR3 reads CASSPQVGGGYTF. CDR3 in DNA: TGTGCCAGCAGCCCGCAGGTGGGAGGCGGCTACACCTTC. V usage is TRBV12-3 or TRBV12-4 and J usage is TRBJ1-2; no clear D. Trimming took 6 bases from V and 8 from J, leaving 16 bases between them. The CDR3 contains 13 residues.